These T cell receptor beta chains were read from a single sample in a study of OX40 agonist ivuxolimab in advanced cancers. Profiling relied on immunoSEQ multiplex PCR, and the TCRdb table lists in-frame clones only, not all of them. The table shows some 80,000 clones, with just over 90% occurring only once. This specimen consisted of CD4+ or CD8+ T cells sorted from blood, obtained in a trial of the OX40 agonist ivuxolimab. The receptor set was obtained from an adult with an advanced solid tumor such as melanoma, head and neck, liver or kidney cancer. Each CDR3 is given with its conserved first and last residue. The D gene is left open where the match is weak. Part of the rows lack a size; the others show once, few, many or a class for expanded clones.

TRBV15	TRBJ1-5	once	NA	TGTGCCACCAGCAGAGAAAGGGGCTTTAGCAATCAGCCCCAGCATTTT	CATSRERGFSNQPQHF
TRBV19	TRBJ1-5	NA	NA	TGTGCCAGTAGTATCCGAGGGGGGCTTGTTTGGCCCCAGCATTTT	CASSIRGGLVWPQHF
TRBV28	TRBJ2-7	NA	NA	TGTGCCAGCAGCACGGGACATCAGTTCTACGAGCAGTACTTC	CASSTGHQFYEQYF
TRBV28	TRBJ2-5	NA	TRBD2	TGTGCCAGCAGTCTCCCGGGACTAGCCAAAGAGACCCAGTACTTC	CASSLPGLAKETQYF
TRBV5-1	TRBJ2-3	once	NA	TGCGCCAGCAGCTTTTCTGGGCGCGATACGCAGTATTTT	CASSFSGRDTQYF
TRBV4-3	TRBJ2-2	few	NA	TGCGCCAGCAGCCATGATCGGAGTGGCGGGGAGCTGTTTTTT	CASSHDRSGGELFF
TRBV6-1	TRBJ2-1	NA	TRBD1	TGTGCCAGCGTACCGACAGGGGCGGGGGAGCAGTTCTTC	CASVPTGAGEQFF
TRBV11-3	TRBJ2-3	NA	NA	TGTGCCAGCAGCTTCGTTCTAAGCACAGATACGCAGTATTTT	CASSFVLSTDTQYF
TRBV4-3	TRBJ1-4	NA	NA	TGCGCCAGCAGCCAAGACGCGGACATCAGTAGGGAAAAACTGTTTTTT	CASSQDADISREKLFF
TRBV5-1	TRBJ2-5	NA	TRBD2	TGCGCCAGCAGCTTTGGTGGGAGGGCCGGTGAGACCCAGTACTTC	CASSFGGRAGETQYF
TRBV5-4	TRBJ1-1	once	NA	TGTGCCAGCAGCTTGAAGGCTGGGGTGGGCACTGAAGCTTTCTTT	CASSLKAGVGTEAFF
TRBV7-6	TRBJ1-4	NA	TRBD1	TGTGCCAGCAGTCAACAGGGGCTCGCAACTAATGAAAAACTGTTTTTT	CASSQQGLATNEKLFF
TRBV7-2	TRBJ1-5	NA	TRBD1	TGTGCCAGCAGCAACGGACAGGGTATCCATTTT	CASSNGQGIHF
TRBV11-3	TRBJ2-1	NA	NA	TGTGCCAGCAGCTTAGGGAGGGGACCCTACAATGAGCAGTTCTTC	CASSLGRGPYNEQFF
TRBV7-2	TRBJ2-1	once	NA	TGTGCCAGCGAGGAAGGCCCCTACAATGAGCAGTTCTTC	CASEEGPYNEQFF
TRBV10-3	TRBJ2-7	once	NA	TGTGCCATCAGTGTTACAGGCTACGAGCAGTACTTC	CAISVTGYEQYF
TRBV7-3	TRBJ2-2	NA	NA	TGTGCCAGCAGCCGGGTGGGCACCGGGGAGCTGTTTTTT	CASSRVGTGELFF
TRBV19	TRBJ1-1	NA	TRBD1	TGTGCCAGTACGAGACAGGGTCGGAACACTGAAGCTTTCTTT	CASTRQGRNTEAFF
TRBV7-9	TRBJ2-1	NA	NA	TGTGCCAGCAGCGGGAGCGGCACTGAGCAGTTCTTC	CASSGSGTEQFF
TRBV5-1	TRBJ2-7	NA	NA	TGCGCCAGCGGGTTCTCCTACGAGCAGTACTTC	CASGFSYEQYF
TRBV28	TRBJ2-1	NA	NA	TGTGCCAGCACCCTTGACCCAATACGGGACTCAACGAGCGATGAGCAGTTCTTC	CASTLDPIRDSTSDEQFF
TRBV7-7	TRBJ2-3	once	NA	TGTGCTAGCAGTCAGGGTAGCACAGATACGCAGTATTTT	CASSQGSTDTQYF
TRBV11-1	TRBJ1-1	NA	NA	TGTGCCAGCAACCAAGGGAGGGGGTCGAACACTGAAGCTTTCTTT	CASNQGRGSNTEAFF
TRBV18	TRBJ1-5	NA	TRBD1	TGTGCCAGCTCCCCGAACACAGGGGGCTGGCAGCCCCAGCATTTT	CASSPNTGGWQPQHF
TRBV7-8	TRBJ2-1	NA	NA	TGTGCCAGCAGCACCATAGCCGGGACCCGACGGTTTGAGCAGTTCTTC	CASSTIAGTRRFEQFF
TRBV9	TRBJ2-2	NA	NA	TGTGCCAGCAGCGTGAAGGTCGGGGAGCTGTTTTTT	CASSVKVGELFF
TRBV28	TRBJ2-3	NA	TRBD2	TGTGCCAGCAGTTTCGCGGGAGGGCTTCCAGATACGCAGTATTTT	CASSFAGGLPDTQYF
TRBV29-1	TRBJ2-7	NA	NA	TGCAGCGTTGAAGACCAGGCGCAGTACTTC	CSVEDQAQYF
TRBV7-3	TRBJ2-2	NA	NA	TGTGCCAGCAGCGATCAGGAAGCCGGGGAGCTGTTTTTT	CASSDQEAGELFF
TRBV7-9	TRBJ1-5	NA	TRBD1	TGTGCCAGCAGCACCAGGGGGGAACAGCCCCAGCATTTT	CASSTRGEQPQHF
TRBV13	TRBJ2-3	NA	TRBD2	TGTGCCAGCAGCTTAAGTCTAGCGGGAGAAACAGATACGCAGTATTTT	CASSLSLAGETDTQYF
TRBV28	TRBJ2-5	NA	TRBD2	TGTGCCAGCACCAAGCCGGCTAGCGGGAGTTGGGCCCAGTACTTC	CASTKPASGSWAQYF
TRBV2	TRBJ2-7	few	TRBD1	TGTGCCAGCAGCCCGGGACAGGATTACGAGCAGTACTTC	CASSPGQDYEQYF
TRBV5-1	TRBJ2-3	few	TRBD2	TGCGCCAGCACCCCTGGACTAGCGGGCACAGATACGCAGTATTTT	CASTPGLAGTDTQYF
TRBV5-4	TRBJ2-3	once	TRBD1	TGTGCCAGCAGCTCAGGGACAGCAGATACGCAGTATTTT	CASSSGTADTQYF
TRBV7-3	TRBJ2-1	NA	TRBD2	TGTGCCAGCAGCGGCGGGGGAGCGGAGAATGAGCAGTTCTTC	CASSGGGAENEQFF
TRBV5-1	TRBJ2-3	NA	TRBD1	TGCGCCAGCAGCTCAAACAGGGGGCTGGAAGATACGCAGTATTTT	CASSSNRGLEDTQYF
TRBV19	TRBJ2-2	NA	NA	TGTGCCAGTATAAATCCGGTTCCCGGGGAGCTGTTTTTT	CASINPVPGELFF
TRBV9	TRBJ1-1	few	NA	TGTGCCAGCAGCGTAGGGAACCCGAACACTGAAGCTTTCTTT	CASSVGNPNTEAFF
TRBV19	TRBJ2-7	once	TRBD2	TGTGCCAGTAGTATCGGGGGGGCTAGCGCAACCTACGAGCAGTACTTC	CASSIGGASATYEQYF
TRBV7-2	TRBJ2-5	NA	NA	TGTGCCAGCAGCTTAGCATTTGGAGAGACCCAGTACTTC	CASSLAFGETQYF
TRBV30	TRBJ2-2	NA	NA	TGTGCCTGGAGTGCGGGGACGGTCACCGGGGAGCTGTTTTTT	CAWSAGTVTGELFF
TRBV28	TRBJ2-7	NA	NA	TGTGCCAGCAGCCGACAGTCCTACGAGCAGTACTTC	CASSRQSYEQYF
TRBV6-5	TRBJ2-7	NA	NA	TGTGCCAGCAGTACAACCGGGACAAGACCGGAGCAGTACTTC	CASSTTGTRPEQYF
TRBV5-4	TRBJ2-7	NA	NA	TGTGCCAGCAGCTTGGACAGGGATGAAAACGAGCAGTACTTC	CASSLDRDENEQYF
TRBV18	TRBJ1-3	NA	NA	TGTGCCAGCTCACCCTATGCCGCGGCCGGAAACACCATATATTTT	CASSPYAAAGNTIYF
TRBV9	TRBJ2-2	once	NA	TGTGCCAGCAGCCCCTTAGGCGGCCTGAACACCGGGGAGCTGTTTTTT	CASSPLGGLNTGELFF
TRBV29-1	TRBJ2-1	NA	NA	TGCAGCTCTGGACGTTTCTCCTACAATGAGCAGTTCTTC	CSSGRFSYNEQFF
TRBV7-8	TRBJ2-6	NA	NA	TGTGCCAGCAGTGGCGTAAACTCTGGGGCCAACGTCCTGACTTTC	CASSGVNSGANVLTF
TRBV10-3	TRBJ2-1	NA	TRBD2	TGTGCCATCAGTGAGTCAGGACTAGCGGGCGATGAGCAGTTCTTC	CAISESGLAGDEQFF
TRBV28	TRBJ2-5	NA	TRBD1	TGTGCCAGCAGTCGAGACAGGGTCCAAGAGACCCAGTACTTC	CASSRDRVQETQYF
TRBV5-8	TRBJ1-5	NA	NA	TGTGCCAGCAGCTTGGGCAATCAGCCCCAGCATTTT	CASSLGNQPQHF
TRBV7-8	TRBJ2-5	NA	NA	TGTGCCAGCAGCTCACACTCGGCGGGGAGGGGGGAAGAGACCCAGTACTTC	CASSSHSAGRGEETQYF